This T cell receptor (beta chain) was documented in a study of blood T cell repertoires in COVID-19. Study background: The origin of the acute and convalescent COVID-19 samples was the United States, Italy and Spain.

This CDR3 is built from 14 residues. V shed 5 bases, J shed 6 bases, and the junction held 10 bases outside the gene matches. Germline-derived CDR1 and CDR2 are SQVTM and ANQGSEA. Profiled with immunoSEQ multiplex PCR; TCRdb holds only in-frame clones, not every one. The sample lists some 200,000 clones; 75% to 85% were seen once. This clone was counted ten times or more. Patients from Seattle were sampled longitudinally, starting during active infection. The genes are TRBV29-1 and TRBJ2-7, with 10 bases lining up with TRBD2. The clonotype was recovered from a woman in her seventies with COVID-19, enrolled during active disease. The sample was peripheral blood. The DNA for the CDR3 is TGCAGCGTTACGAGCGGGAGGGCCATGGGCGAGCAGTACTTC. Encoded protein: CSVTSGRAMGEQYF.